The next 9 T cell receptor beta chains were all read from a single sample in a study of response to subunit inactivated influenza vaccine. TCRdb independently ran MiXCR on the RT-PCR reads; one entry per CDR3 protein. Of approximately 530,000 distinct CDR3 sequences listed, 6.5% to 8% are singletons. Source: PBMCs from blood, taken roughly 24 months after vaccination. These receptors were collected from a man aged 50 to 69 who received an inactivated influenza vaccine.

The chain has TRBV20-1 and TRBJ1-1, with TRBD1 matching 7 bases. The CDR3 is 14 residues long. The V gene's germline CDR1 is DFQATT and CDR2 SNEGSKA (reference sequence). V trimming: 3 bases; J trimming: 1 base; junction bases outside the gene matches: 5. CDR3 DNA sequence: TGCAGTGCTAGTGAGCAGGGGGGGAACACTGAAGCTTTCTTT. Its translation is CSASEQGGNTEAFF.

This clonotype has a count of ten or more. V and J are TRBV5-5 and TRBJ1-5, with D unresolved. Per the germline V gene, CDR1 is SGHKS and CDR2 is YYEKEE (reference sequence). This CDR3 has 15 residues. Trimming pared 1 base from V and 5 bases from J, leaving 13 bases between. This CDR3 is CASSLWPSTDQPQHF. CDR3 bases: TGTGCCAGCAGCTTGTGGCCGTCAACGGATCAGCCCCAGCATTTT.

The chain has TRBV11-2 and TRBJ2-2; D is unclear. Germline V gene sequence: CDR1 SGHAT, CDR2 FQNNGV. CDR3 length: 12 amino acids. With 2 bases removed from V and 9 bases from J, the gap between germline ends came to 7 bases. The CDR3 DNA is TGTGCCAGCAGCTTAAATCGCCGGGAGCTGTTTTTT. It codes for CASSLNRRELFF. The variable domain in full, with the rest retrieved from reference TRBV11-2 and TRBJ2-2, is EAGVAQSPRYKIIEKRQSVAFWCNPISGHATLYWYQQILGQGPKLLIQFQNNGVVDDSQLPKDRFSAERLKGVDSTLKIQPAKLEDSAVYLCASSLNRRELFFGEGSRLTVL.

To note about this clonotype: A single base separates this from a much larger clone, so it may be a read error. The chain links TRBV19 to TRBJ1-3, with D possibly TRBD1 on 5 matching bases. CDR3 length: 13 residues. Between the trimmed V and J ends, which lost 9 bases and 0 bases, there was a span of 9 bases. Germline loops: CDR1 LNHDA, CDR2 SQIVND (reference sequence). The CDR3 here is CASSTVSGNTIYF. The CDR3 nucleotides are TGTGCCAGCTCGACAGTCTCTGGAAACACCATATATTTT.

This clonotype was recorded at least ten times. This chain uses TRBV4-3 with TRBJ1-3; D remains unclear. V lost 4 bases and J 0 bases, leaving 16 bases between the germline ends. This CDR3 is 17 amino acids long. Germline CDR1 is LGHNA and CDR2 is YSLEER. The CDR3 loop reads CASSPSPAGSSGNTIYF. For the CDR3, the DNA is TGCGCCAGCAGCCCATCCCCGGCGGGGAGCTCTGGAAACACCATATATTTT.

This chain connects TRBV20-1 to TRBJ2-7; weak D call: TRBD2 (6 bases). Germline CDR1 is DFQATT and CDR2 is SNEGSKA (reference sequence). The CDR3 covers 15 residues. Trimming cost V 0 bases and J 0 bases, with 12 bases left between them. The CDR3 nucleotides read TGCAGTGCTAGAGATGTGGAGGGACTCTCCTACGAGCAGTACTTC. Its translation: CSARDVEGLSYEQYF.

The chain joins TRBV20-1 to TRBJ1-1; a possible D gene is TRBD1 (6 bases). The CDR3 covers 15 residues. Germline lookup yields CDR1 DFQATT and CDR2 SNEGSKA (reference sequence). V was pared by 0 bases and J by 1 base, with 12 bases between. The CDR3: CSARDRGQSNTEAFF. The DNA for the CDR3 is TGCAGTGCTAGAGACCGAGGACAGTCGAACACTGAAGCTTTCTTT.

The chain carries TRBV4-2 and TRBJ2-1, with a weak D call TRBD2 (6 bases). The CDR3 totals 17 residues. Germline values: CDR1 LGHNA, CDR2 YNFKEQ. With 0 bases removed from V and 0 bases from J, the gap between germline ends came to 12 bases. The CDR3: CASSQERASASYNEQFF. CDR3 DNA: TGTGCCAGCAGCCAAGAACGAGCTAGCGCCTCCTACAATGAGCAGTTCTTC.

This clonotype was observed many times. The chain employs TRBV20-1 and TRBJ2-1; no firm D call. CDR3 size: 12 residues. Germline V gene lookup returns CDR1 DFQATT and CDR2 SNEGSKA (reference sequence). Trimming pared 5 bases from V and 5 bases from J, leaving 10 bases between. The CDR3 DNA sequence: TGCAGTGCTGGACGGATCAACAATGAGCAGTTCTTC. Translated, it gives CSAGRINNEQFF.